This T cell receptor (beta chain) was obtained from a study of memory CD4+ T cells and cytomegalovirus serostatus (dated by TCRdb to between 2018 and 2020). The study in broad terms: The 33 healthy Belgian adults in the cohort included 9 who were CMV seropositive and approximately 25 who were CMV seronegative. To replicate a published TCR-based CMV serostatus classifier, the study sequenced CD4+ memory TCRbeta repertoires from a Belgian cohort whose cytomegalovirus serostatus was known.

CDR1 and CDR2, looked up from the germline V gene (reference sequence), are SGHNT and YYREEE. V is cut back by 5 bases and J by 2 bases, with 2 bases in the junction unmatched. CDR3 length: 15 amino acids, cysteine to phenylalanine. CDR3 DNA is the only sequence kept; it has 45 bases, read in frame from the first base. What the work shows at the level of the full study, not this receptor alone: The original-framework classifier achieved a median bootstrapped AUC of about 0.95 with a 95% CI of 0.76-1.00 on the Belgian cohort. For predicting CMV serostatus, the median bootstrapped AUC was approximately 0.95 using the original framework and about 0.9 using a US-trained random forest. Among the 150 to 200 previously reported CMV-associated TCRbeta sequences, 67 showed up in the CD4+ memory repertoires, with each one found in between one and five individuals. Results were interpreted as suggesting that the CMV-associated TCR signature is largely present in the CD4+ memory repertoire. Only CD4+CD45RO+ memory cells were sequenced, in contrast to the original study, in which naive and memory CD4+ and CD8+ populations were covered.

A FACSAria II was used to sort memory CD4+ T cells, defined as single viable CD3+CD4+CD8-CD45RO+ cells. CMV serostatus was determined using a Roche Elecsys assay that detects serum IgG against CMV pp150, pp28, p38 and p52. After thawing, total CD4+ T cells were enriched by positive selection with CD4 magnetic microbeads. Samples originated from another study that specifically interrogated the CD4+ T cell memory repertoire. Following standard operating procedures, peripheral blood mononuclear cells were isolated and cryopreserved, while serum was kept at -80 degrees C. CD3-PerCP (BW264/56), CD4-APC (RPA-T4), CD45RO-PE (UCHT1) and CD8-Pacific Orange (3B5) antibodies were used for staining, and non-viable cells were excluded with Sytox blue. Genomic DNA was extracted from sorted cells with the Quick-DNA Microprep Kit. Amplification of TCRbeta DNA was done with the immunoSEQ hsTCRbeta kit, following the protocol from the manufacturer. An Illumina MiSeq instrument was used to sequence the TCRbeta libraries. The original methods were these. Removing out-of-frame sequences left approximately 2,400,000 distinct TCRbeta sequences, an average of about 70,000 per individual. Each individual was scored by the count of 150 to 200 previously reported CMV-associated TCRbeta sequences and the total productive distinct TCRbeta count. A beta-binomial model was reimplemented in Python, and scikit-learn random forests with default parameters were trained on data from the US cohort. Classifier performance on the Belgian cohort was reported as the median AUC with percentile confidence intervals calculated over 10,000 bootstrap iterations. This immuneACCESS table, as held by TCRdb, lists in-frame sequences with V and J called but not all clones. Of the missing ones, under half trace to an unresolved V gene in checked studies; the others have no known cause. Clone size and V and J calls were adopted from that table, with D and trimming inferred from the DNA. The sample yields 52,000 or so clones; 82% were counted once. The ten largest account for roughly 0.6% of the sample.

For this clone: Its antigen is currently not known. Nothing much larger sits one base from this clone, and base qualities are not available.

The TCR comes from an adult in good health and CMV-seronegative. The receptor chain draws on TRBV5-4 and TRBJ2-2; 11 central nucleotides agree with TRBD2. Sequences were obtained from memory CD4+ T cells from blood. The CDR3 reads CASRGLAENTGELFF. The base sequence is TGTGCCAGCAGGGGACTAGCGGAAAACACCGGGGAGCTGTTTTTT.